This T cell receptor beta chain was identified during a study of beta chain features in type 1 diabetes. General study results and limits: When Type 1 diabetes patients were examined, their TCRB CDR3s proved moderately but significantly shorter in all four CD4+ subsets.

All of the isolated RNA was reverse transcribed, so expressed TCRB transcripts were sequenced. Repertoires were generated with immunoSEQ multiplex PCR, while TCRdb's copy carries only in-frame clones and drops some. The table includes about 300,000 clones, less than 15% detected once. To note about this clone: Its antigen is undetermined.

V dropped 0 bases and J dropped 6 bases, with 11 bases sitting between them. CDR1 GTSNPN and CDR2 SVGIG come from the germline V gene (reference sequence). The CDR3 covers 13 residues. This rearrangement joins TRBV30 to TRBJ1-1; tentatively, D is TRBD1 (5 bases). The specimen was naive CD4+ T cells from blood. The clonotype comes from a woman between 18 and 29 years old with type 1 diabetes. The CDR3 DNA is TGTGCCTGGAGTGTAGGAGGGGTGGCTGAAGCTTTCTTT. Its translation: CAWSVGGVAEAFF. The variable domain in full, with the rest retrieved from reference TRBV30 and TRBJ1-1, is SQTIHQWPATLVQPVGSPLSLECTVEGTSNPNLYWYRQAAGRGLQLLFYSVGIGQISSEVPQNLSASRPQDRQFILSSKKLLLSDSGFYLCAWSVGGVAEAFFGQGTRLTVV.